The 29 T cell receptor beta chains presented below share a single source sample, sequenced in a study of blood T cell dynamics during melanoma immunotherapy (dated by TCRdb to 2019 to 2021). Libraries were made using the immunoSEQ multiplex PCR assay. Here the immuneACCESS table is served through TCRdb, limited to in-frame sequences with V and J called. Missing clones are a known gap in these copies; in checked studies unresolved V genes cover under half, and the rest lacks a known reason. A total of fewer than 20,000 clones appear in this sample, 94% of them only once. Of the sample, 0.2% to 0.25% is held by the ten largest clones. Interpreted using the paper, the time point label stands for: week 3, after first cycle of checkpoint inhibitor. The sample consisted of effector memory CD8+ T cells from blood, taken from a patient treated with checkpoint blockade. The receptors here all came from a human donor with melanoma.

The rearrangement links TRBV27 to TRBJ1-2; D is unclear. This CDR3 has 18 residues. Per germline, CDR1 MNHEY and CDR2 SMNVEV (reference sequence). V dropped 1 base and J dropped 0 bases, with 18 bases sitting between them. Written as DNA, the CDR3 is TGTGCCAGCAGTTTATATTCGGGGTCCAGCAGTCCTAACTATGGCTACACCTTC. Its protein is CASSLYSGSSSPNYGYTF.

The chain recombines TRBV27 with TRBJ1-1; possibly TRBD1 for D (5 bases). The CDR3 is made up of 13 amino acids. Trimming stripped 6 bases from V and 1 base from J, with 9 bases between. The germline V gene has CDR1 MNHEY and CDR2 SMNVEV (reference sequence). CDR3 loop: CASRPGPNTEAFF. The DNA for the CDR3 is TGTGCCAGCAGGCCGGGACCGAACACTGAAGCTTTCTTT.

The V gene is TRBV29-1, the J gene TRBJ1-2, with D perhaps TRBD1 (6 bases). The V and J ends lost 7 bases and 2 bases respectively, with 14 bases between them. Germline V CDR1 and CDR2: SQVTM, ANQGSEA. This CDR3 has 13 amino acids. CDR3 in DNA: TGCAGCGCTGGAAGGACAGAGAACTATGGCTACACCTTC. Its translation is CSAGRTENYGYTF.

V gene TRBV5-5 combines with J gene TRBJ1-4; a weak D match, TRBD1 (6 bases). CDR1 is SGHKS, CDR2 YYEKEE, per germline (reference sequence). The CDR3 totals 14 residues. V lost 0 bases and J lost 7, with 10 bases in between. CDR3 coding DNA: TGTGCCAGCAGCTTGGGAGGGGGTGGTGAAAAACTGTTTTTT. Its translation: CASSLGGGGEKLFF.

V gene TRBV5-8 combines with J gene TRBJ2-7; D is unresolved. The CDR3 length is 14 residues. Germline assignment: CDR1 SGHTS and CDR2 YDEGEE. Deletions cut 0 bases from V and 3 bases from J, with 10 bases between. In DNA form, the CDR3 reads TGTGCCAGCAGCTTGGAGGGATCCGTCTACGAGCAGTACTTC. Translation gives CASSLEGSVYEQYF.

In DNA, the CDR3 is TGTGCCACCAGCAGCTCCGACAGCACTAATGAAAAACTGTTTTTT. Its translation: CATSSSDSTNEKLFF. The genes are TRBV15 and TRBJ1-4; D is perhaps TRBD1 (5 bases). V lost 3 bases and J lost 2, with 10 bases in between. Germline assignment: CDR1 LNHNV and CDR2 YYDKDF (reference sequence). The CDR3 has 15 amino acids.

The chain recombines TRBV6-5 with TRBJ2-1; D call uncertain. Germline V CDR1 and CDR2: MNHEY, SVGAGI. The CDR3 loop spans 12 amino acids. Trimming cost V 5 bases and J 6 bases, with 8 bases left between them. The CDR3 protein is CASSHPFNEQFF. Here the CDR3 DNA reads TGTGCCAGCAGTCACCCATTCAATGAGCAGTTCTTC.

The J gene is TRBJ2-3, the V gene TRBV10-2, with TRBD2 identical over 7 bases. Per germline, CDR1 WSHSY and CDR2 SAAADI. The CDR3 length is 16 residues. With 4 bases clipped from V and 6 bases from J, the junction kept 13 bases outside the gene matches. The CDR3 loop reads CASSVRLAAVRDTQYF. Written as DNA, the CDR3 is TGCGCCAGCAGTGTTCGTCTAGCGGCCGTTCGGGATACGCAGTATTTT.

The J gene is TRBJ2-3, the V gene TRBV7-2; 8 nucleotides match TRBD2. The CDR3 runs to 14 residues. V was clipped by 0 bases and J by 15 bases; unmatched bases: 11. Germline-derived CDR1 and CDR2 are SGHTA and FQGNSA. CDR3 in amino acids: CASSLADERESKYF. The CDR3 bases are TGTGCCAGCAGCTTAGCTGACGAGCGGGAGTCGAAATATTTT.

This rearrangement joins TRBV27 to TRBJ2-7; 7 bases line up with TRBD2. There are 15 residues in the CDR3. Losses at the gene ends were 3 bases for V and 0 bases for J; bases not matched to a gene: 5. CDR1 MNHEY and CDR2 SMNVEV come from the germline V gene (reference sequence). CDR3 residues: CASSFRGSPSYEQYF. In nucleotides, the CDR3 is TGTGCCAGCAGTTTTCGCGGGAGCCCCTCCTACGAGCAGTACTTC.

V gene TRBV28 combines with J gene TRBJ2-4; the D is unclear. This CDR3 is built from 14 residues. Deletions cut 6 bases from V and 0 bases from J, with 9 bases between. The germline gives CDR1 MDHEN, CDR2 SYDVKM. This chain's CDR3 is CASSTRVAKNIQYF. DNA for the CDR3: TGTGCCAGCAGCACTCGCGTAGCCAAAAACATTCAGTACTTC. The complete variable domain, with remaining parts taken from reference TRBV28 and TRBJ2-4, reads DVKVTQSSRYLVKRTGEKVFLECVQDMDHENMFWYRQDPGLGLRLIYFSYDVKMKEKGDIPEGYSVSREKKERFSLILESASTNQTSMYLCASSTRVAKNIQYFGAGTRLSVL.

The gene calls are TRBV9 and TRBJ2-1; TRBD2 matches at 9 bases. The germline V gene has CDR1 SGDLS and CDR2 YYNGEE. V trimming: 0 bases; J trimming: 1 base; junction bases outside the gene matches: 5. The CDR3 length is 17 residues. This CDR3 is CASSVGSGGGSYNEQFF. CDR3 bases: TGTGCCAGCAGCGTAGGTAGCGGGGGTGGTTCCTACAATGAGCAGTTCTTC.

The rearrangement uses TRBV28 and TRBJ2-3, with 10 bases matching TRBD2. With 5 bases clipped from V and 1 base from J, the junction kept 0 bases outside the gene matches. Per germline, CDR1 MDHEN and CDR2 SYDVKM. This CDR3 region has 14 residues. Here the CDR3 DNA reads TGTGCCAGCAGTCTAGCGGGAGGCACAGATACGCAGTATTTT. Translating gives CASSLAGGTDTQYF.

The count of this clone is one. The chain has TRBV28 and TRBJ1-3; D unresolved. The CDR3 totals 16 residues. The V end was cut by 7 bases, the J end by 5 bases, with 21 bases between. Germline CDR1 reads MDHEN; CDR2 reads SYDVKM. The CDR3 here is CASTPAPAGLRNTIYF. The CDR3, as DNA: TGTGCCAGCACTCCGGCCCCCGCGGGTCTAAGAAACACCATATATTTT.

The chain combines TRBV21-1 with TRBJ2-4; TRBD2, as called in the table, went unchecked against the DNA. TRBV21-1 is given as a pseudogene. This CDR3 region has 15 residues. CDR3 nucleotide sequence: TGTGCCAGCAGCAAAGGAGGGCTAGCCAAAAACATTCAGTACTTC. Protein product: CASSKGGLAKNIQYF.

V usage is TRBV9 and J usage is TRBJ1-1; TRBD1 matches at 8 bases. V shed 3 bases and J 5 bases; nucleotides not matched to a gene: 6. CDR1 SGDLS and CDR2 YYNGEE come from the germline V gene. The CDR3 spans 14 residues. The CDR3 here is CASSEDRAVTEAFF. The DNA for the CDR3 is TGTGCCAGCAGCGAGGACAGGGCCGTGACTGAAGCTTTCTTT.

The gene calls are TRBV27 and TRBJ2-7, with D possibly being TRBD2 (6 bases). V lost 2 bases to trimming and J lost 1 base, with 15 bases between them. The CDR3 sequence is 16 residues long. CDR1 and CDR2 (germline): MNHEY, SMNVEV (reference sequence). This chain's CDR3 is CASSLQSGRESYEQYF. The CDR3 DNA sequence: TGTGCCAGCAGTTTACAAAGCGGGCGCGAATCCTACGAGCAGTACTTC.

V is TRBV15 and J is TRBJ2-1, with 11 positions matching TRBD2. In germline, CDR1 is LNHNV, CDR2 YYDKDF (reference sequence). The CDR3 contains 11 residues. V lost 9 bases, J lost 10 bases, and 2 bases stayed unmatched. The CDR3 loop is CATRLAGEQFF. The CDR3 nucleotides read TGTGCCACGCGACTAGCGGGAGAGCAGTTCTTC. The complete variable domain, with remaining parts taken from reference TRBV15 and TRBJ2-1, reads DAMVIQNPRYQVTQFGKPVTLSCSQTLNHNVMYWYQQKSSQAPKLLFHYYDKDFNNEADTPDNFQSRRPNTSFCFLDIRSPGLGDTAMYLCATRLAGEQFFGPGTRLTVL.

In this sample, this clone turned up once. This chain uses TRBV9 with TRBJ2-7; 10 bases fit TRBD1. J was trimmed by 4 bases and V by 3 bases; bases with no gene match: 4. The CDR3 runs to 14 residues. Per germline, CDR1 SGDLS and CDR2 YYNGEE. CDR3 sequence: CASSGGTGEYEQYF. In DNA form, the CDR3 reads TGTGCCAGCAGCGGGGGGACAGGGGAGTACGAGCAGTACTTC.

The chain combines TRBV27 with TRBJ2-7, with 7 bases matching TRBD2. Germline CDR1 is MNHEY and CDR2 is SMNVEV (reference sequence). The CDR3 has 14 amino acids. Trimming at V came to 3 bases and at J to 2 bases, leaving 4 bases not matched to a gene. CDR3 amino acids: CASSFVTSTYEQYF. The CDR3 DNA is TGTGCCAGCAGTTTTGTGACTAGCACCTACGAGCAGTACTTC.

The rearrangement links TRBV11-2 to TRBJ1-4; TRBD1 matches 7 bases. Germline-derived CDR1 and CDR2 are SGHAT and FQNNGV. V was clipped by 2 bases and J by 0 bases; unmatched bases: 0. There are 15 residues in the CDR3. The CDR3 DNA follows: TGTGCCAGCAGCTTAACAGGGGCAACTAATGAAAAACTGTTTTTT. This translates into CASSLTGATNEKLFF. The complete variable domain, with remaining parts taken from reference TRBV11-2 and TRBJ1-4, reads EAGVAQSPRYKIIEKRQSVAFWCNPISGHATLYWYQQILGQGPKLLIQFQNNGVVDDSQLPKDRFSAERLKGVDSTLKIQPAKLEDSAVYLCASSLTGATNEKLFFGSGTQLSVL.

The rearrangement joins TRBV10-3 to TRBJ2-7; D might be TRBD1 (5 bases). CDR3 length: 15 amino acids. CDR1 and CDR2 (germline): ENHRY, SYGVKD. Between the trimmed V and J ends, which lost 6 bases and 0 bases, there was a span of 15 bases. The CDR3 here is CAIRTTGSSSYEQYF. DNA of the CDR3: TGTGCCATCAGGACAACAGGCTCCAGCTCCTACGAGCAGTACTTC.

The chain links TRBV18 to TRBJ1-2; possibly TRBD1 for D (5 bases). The CDR3 runs to 16 residues. Trimming pared 0 bases from V and 1 base from J, leaving 12 bases between. Germline CDR1 and CDR2: KGHSH and LQKENI. CDR3 DNA sequence: TGTGCCAGCTCACCACCGGGGGGTCCGGTTAACTATGGCTACACCTTC. Translating gives CASSPPGGPVNYGYTF.

The chain is built from TRBV6-1 and TRBJ1-1; the match to TRBD1 covers 8 bases. V gave up 10 bases and J gave up 4 bases; unmatched junction bases: 8. The CDR3 contains 13 residues. Per germline, CDR1 MNHNS and CDR2 SASEGT. CDR3 nucleotide sequence: TGTGCCACCGACAGGGGATTGGGCACTGAAGCTTTCTTT. Amino acid sequence: CATDRGLGTEAFF.

The V and J genes are TRBV5-5 and TRBJ1-2, with TRBD1 matching 8 bases. The J segment lost 4 bases and the V segment lost 4 bases, leaving 9 bases of the junction unmatched. This CDR3 region has 15 residues. The V gene's germline CDR1 is SGHKS and CDR2 YYEKEE (reference sequence). The CDR3 bases are TGTGCCAGCAGCCGGGCGGGACAGGACCTCTATGGCTACACCTTC. Amino acid sequence: CASSRAGQDLYGYTF. The full variable domain, rest sourced from reference TRBV5-5 and TRBJ1-2, is DAGVTQSPTHLIKTRGQQVTLRCSPISGHKSVSWYQQVLGQGPQFIFQYYEKEERGRGNFPDRFSARQFPNYSSELNVNALLLGDSALYLCASSRAGQDLYGYTFGSGTRLTVV.

The CDR3 loop is CASGQGGTEAFF. CDR3 DNA sequence: TGTGCCAGCGGACAGGGCGGGACTGAAGCTTTCTTT. This chain links TRBV27 with TRBJ1-1, with 8 bases aligning to TRBD1. In germline, CDR1 is MNHEY, CDR2 SMNVEV (reference sequence). The CDR3 spans 12 residues. The trim removed 8 bases at V and 5 bases at J, leaving 4 bases unmatched.

The chain recombines TRBV27 with TRBJ2-1, with 13 bases that match TRBD2. Germline assignment: CDR1 MNHEY and CDR2 SMNVEV (reference sequence). The CDR3 is made up of 16 amino acids. The J segment lost 9 bases and the V segment lost 5 bases, leaving 10 bases of the junction unmatched. The DNA for the CDR3 is TGTGCCAGCAGTACTAGCGGGAGGGCCTTATTTGGTGAGCAGTTCTTC. Amino acid sequence: CASSTSGRALFGEQFF.

This chain links TRBV7-8 with TRBJ2-1, with D tentatively TRBD1 (6 bases). This CDR3 comprises 17 residues. Trimming removed 0 bases from V and 0 bases from J, with 12 bases in between. CDR1 is SGHVS and CDR2 is FQNEAQ in the germline V gene. The CDR3 coding sequence is TGTGCCAGCAGCTTAGCGGGGGCCCCGGGCTCCTACAATGAGCAGTTCTTC. Its translation is CASSLAGAPGSYNEQFF.

CDR3 bases: TGTGCCAGCAGTGAGAGGGTGGGGGGGAGTGGCGATGAGCAGTTCTTC. Protein: CASSERVGGSGDEQFF. This chain uses TRBV6-1 with TRBJ2-1; TRBD2 agrees at 7 bases. Germline V CDR1 and CDR2: MNHNS, SASEGT. Trimming cost V 3 bases and J 8 bases; bases outside gene matches: 13. CDR3 length: 16 amino acids.